This TCR beta chain comes out of a study of CD8 T cells in Susac syndrome. The V and J ends lost 7 bases and 6 bases, in that order; junction bases with no gene match: 14. Germline lookup yields CDR1 GTSNPN and CDR2 SVGIG (reference sequence). The CDR3 is 16 amino acids. It was with random hexamers that roughly 0.45 to 1 ug RNA was reverse transcribed. Across 54 Vbeta and 13 Jbeta, TCR beta CDR3 was amplified with immunoSEQ multiplex PCR. TCRdb ran MiXCR on the immunoSEQ multiplex PCR reads and lists one entry per CDR3 protein. This sample yields some 200,000 distinct CDR3 sequences, of which approximately 95% are seen a single time; more than 0.1% belongs to the top ten. Sequencing of TCR beta was performed on blood CD8+ T cells and on blood CD4+ T cells. It was healthy donors who served as the controls, matched for age and sex. CD8+ and CD4+ T cells were negatively isolated; TEMRA cells were FACS-enriched.

The sample taken for sequencing was CD4+ T cells from PBMCs. The chain uses TRBV30 and TRBJ2-2; 10 bases are shared with TRBD1. This TCR was recovered from a human donor in good health. CDR3 in DNA: TGTGCCTCTGTACCCCGGGACAGGGGAATCTCCGGGGAGCTGTTTTTT. This gives the protein CASVPRDRGISGELFF.